This TCR beta chain was sequenced during a study of chemoradiotherapy in HPV16-positive cancers. As for the study in general: Candidate HPV-specific T-cell clones and common TCR motifs came from functional assays in a couple of HPV16-positive patients. Whole-study results and caveats: Non-HPV-specific T cells did not expand in tumors during treatment, whereas candidate HPV-specific clones and E7-related motifs did.

As to this clone: Antigen: not known.

Sequenced by immunoSEQ multiplex PCR; TCRdb stores in-frame clones only, minus some. The sample has under 7,500 clones, 80% to 85% seen once. Trimming stripped 7 bases from V and 5 bases from J, with 20 bases between. Germline V lookup: CDR1 MDHEN, CDR2 SYDVKM. The CDR3 has 15 amino acids. This chain joins TRBV28 and TRBJ1-1, with a tentative D call TRBD1 (6 bases). The TCR originated in a human donor with HPV-associated anogenital cancer. The specimen was taken from a patient who underwent chemoradiotherapy. CDR3 DNA sequence: TGTGCCAGCACCGACTCTGGGGGGCGGGTTACTGAAGCTTTCTTT. The encoded protein is CASTDSGGRVTEAFF. Complete variable domain (other parts from reference TRBV28 and TRBJ1-1): DVKVTQSSRYLVKRTGEKVFLECVQDMDHENMFWYRQDPGLGLRLIYFSYDVKMKEKGDIPEGYSVSREKKERFSLILESASTNQTSMYLCASTDSGGRVTEAFFGQGTRLTVV.